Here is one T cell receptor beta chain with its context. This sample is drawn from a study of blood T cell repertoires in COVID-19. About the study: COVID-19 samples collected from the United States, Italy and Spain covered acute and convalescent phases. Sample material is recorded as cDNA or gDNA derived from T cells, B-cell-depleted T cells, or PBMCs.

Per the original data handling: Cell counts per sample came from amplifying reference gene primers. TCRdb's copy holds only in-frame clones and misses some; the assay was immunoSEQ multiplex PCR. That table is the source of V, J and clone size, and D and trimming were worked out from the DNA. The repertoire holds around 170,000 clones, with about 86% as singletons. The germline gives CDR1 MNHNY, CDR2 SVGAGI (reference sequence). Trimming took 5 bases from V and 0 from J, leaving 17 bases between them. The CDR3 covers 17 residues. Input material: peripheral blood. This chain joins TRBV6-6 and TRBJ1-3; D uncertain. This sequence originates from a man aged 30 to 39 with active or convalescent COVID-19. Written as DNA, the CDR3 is TGTGCCAGCAGTCCACCCATCGGTCAAACCTCTGGAAACACCATATATTTT. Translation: CASSPPIGQTSGNTIYF.